These 17 T cell receptor beta chains share one sample of origin, sequenced in a study of T cells in Graves' hyperthyroidism and ophthalmopathy. Authors of the study amplified TCR beta CDR3 regions from RNA transcripts. First-round RT-PCR of the TCR CDR3 relied on the HTBI primer set. TCRdb re-called the multiplex PCR reads through MiXCR, storing one row per CDR3 protein. The table has about 540,000 distinct CDR3 sequences, roughly 50% seen once. Sequencing input: peripheral blood or thyroid tissue (not recorded which). Receptors originate from a woman under 30 with Graves' hyperthyroidism.

In its sample, this clonotype was seen a few times. CDR3: CASSLIAGGPKRETQYF. The CDR3 DNA reads as TGCGCCAGCAGCTTGATAGCGGGAGGGCCGAAACGCGAGACCCAGTACTTC. The V gene is TRBV5-1, the J gene TRBJ2-5; 11 bases align to TRBD2. With 1 base clipped from V and 5 bases from J, the junction kept 10 bases outside the gene matches. Per the germline V gene, CDR1 is SGHRS and CDR2 is YFSETQ. The CDR3 length is 17 residues.

This chain connects TRBV6-5 to TRBJ2-5; no firm D call. Per the germline V gene, CDR1 is MNHEY and CDR2 is SVGAGI. Trimming took 0 bases from V and 2 from J, leaving 10 bases between them. The CDR3 contains 15 residues. The DNA of the CDR3 is TGTGCCAGCAGTTACTCGGCCAGCCCACAAGAGACCCAGTACTTC. Residues: CASSYSASPQETQYF.

In its sample, this clonotype was seen many times. V is TRBV29-1 and J is TRBJ2-2; D might be TRBD2 (7 bases). Per the germline V gene, CDR1 is SQVTM and CDR2 is ANQGSEA. Trimming removed 4 bases at V and 0 bases at J, with 12 bases between. This CDR3 is built from 15 residues. CDR3 loop: CSVGGGRANTGELFF. The CDR3 region has the DNA TGCAGCGTTGGGGGGGGGCGTGCGAACACCGGGGAGCTGTTTTTT.

The table lists this clonotype with a few counts. The V call is TRBV9, the J call TRBJ1-4; 10 bases match TRBD1. This CDR3 contains 17 residues. V lost 3 bases, J lost 1 base, and 6 bases stayed unmatched. Germline V CDR1 and CDR2: SGDLS, YYNGEE. The CDR3 spells CASSDDRGHGTNEKLFF. CDR3 in DNA: TGTGCCAGCAGCGACGACAGGGGGCATGGAACTAATGAAAAACTGTTTTTT.

This clonotype was recorded many times. The gene calls are TRBV7-2 and TRBJ1-3, with D possibly matching TRBD1 (6 bases). This CDR3 is 15 amino acids long. The ends were cut back, 4 bases at V and 0 bases at J, with 10 bases in the middle. Looked up from germline, CDR1 is SGHTA and CDR2 is FQGNSA. CDR3: CASSWGHNSGNTIYF. CDR3 bases: TGTGCCAGCAGCTGGGGACATAACTCTGGAAACACCATATATTTT.

This chain joins TRBV15 and TRBJ1-1; possible D gene TRBD1, 6 bases. V was cut by 3 bases and J by 8 bases, with 13 bases left in between. The CDR3 totals 13 residues. The germline gives CDR1 LNHNV, CDR2 YYDKDF (reference sequence). This CDR3 is CATSSRGDNEAFF. CDR3 nucleotides: TGTGCCACCAGCAGTCGAGGGGACAACGAAGCTTTCTTT.

The chain uses TRBV7-8 and TRBJ2-5; tentatively, D is TRBD1 (5 bases). There are 15 residues in the CDR3. V lost 7 bases to trimming and J lost 6 bases, with 21 bases between them. The V gene's germline CDR1 is SGHVS and CDR2 FQNEAQ. The CDR3: CASTSSFRDRKTQYF. The CDR3 DNA follows: TGTGCCAGCACCTCCTCTTTCAGGGATCGGAAGACCCAGTACTTC.

The chain links TRBV14 to TRBJ2-6; no clear D. This CDR3 has 16 amino acids. The V gene's germline CDR1 is SGHDN and CDR2 FVKESK. The V end was cut by 3 bases, the J end by 0 bases, with 9 bases between. The CDR3 loop is CASSHPHISGANVLTF. In DNA, the CDR3 is TGTGCCAGCAGCCATCCCCACATCTCTGGGGCCAACGTCCTGACTTTC.

This clonotype appeared a few times. The rearrangement links TRBV6-1 to TRBJ1-5; D possibly corresponds to TRBD1 (5 bases). The CDR3 runs to 14 residues. Germline V gene sequence: CDR1 MNHNS, CDR2 SASEGT. Trimming stripped 6 bases from V and 7 bases from J, with 16 bases between. This CDR3 is CASSPSRGVQPQHF. CDR3 DNA: TGTGCCAGCAGCCCTAGCCGAGGGGTCCAGCCCCAGCATTTT.

This clonotype came up a few times. The CDR3 coding sequence is TGTGCCACCAGTGATGGCCCCGTGGGGGGTGATTGGCGATACTATGGCTACACCTTC. Its protein product is CATSDGPVGGDWRYYGYTF. The chain uses TRBV24-1 and TRBJ1-2; TRBD1 might be the D (5 bases). Germline CDR1 and CDR2: KGHDR and SFDVKD. The V end lost 3 bases, the J end lost 3 bases, and 25 bases lay between the germline ends. The CDR3 totals 19 residues.

J is TRBJ1-2 and V is TRBV25-1; D unclear. The CDR3 loop spans 16 amino acids. The germline gives CDR1 MGHDK, CDR2 SYGVNS. V lost 4 bases, J lost 0 bases, and 15 bases lay in between. CDR3 loop: CASSARGGPANYGYTF. As DNA, the CDR3 is TGTGCCAGCAGTGCTAGAGGTGGACCAGCTAACTATGGCTACACCTTC.

The V gene is TRBV11-1, the J gene TRBJ2-7, with a weak D call TRBD2 (6 bases). CDR3 length: 16 amino acids. V was pared by 7 bases and J by 2 bases, with 21 bases between. Per the germline V gene, CDR1 is SGHAT and CDR2 is FQDESV (reference sequence). The CDR3 nucleotides are TGTGCCAGCACCATTTACGGGAGATATGCTGCCTACGAGCAGTACTTC. The encoded protein is CASTIYGRYAAYEQYF.

The J gene is TRBJ1-5, the V gene TRBV7-3; D remains ambiguous. CDR1 is SGHTA and CDR2 is FQGTGA in the germline V gene. The V and J ends lost 3 bases and 12 bases respectively, with 12 bases between them. The CDR3 loop spans 12 amino acids. The CDR3 loop reads CASSLTGLLQHF. CDR3 DNA: TGTGCCAGCAGCTTGACGGGCCTGCTCCAGCATTTT. Full variable domain (outside the CDR3, taken from reference TRBV7-3 and TRBJ1-5): GAGVSQTPSNKVTEKGKYVELRCDPISGHTALYWYRQSLGQGPEFLIYFQGTGAADDSGLPNDRFFAVRPEGSVSTLKIQRTERGDSAVYLCASSLTGLLQHFGDGTRLSIL.

A remark on this clonotype: The junction does not match germline at one end; this may be a read error. CDR3 in amino acids: CASSREGSGPGELFF. In nucleotides, the CDR3 is TGTGCCAGCAGCCGCGAGGGTAGCGGTCCCGGGGAGCTGTTTTTT. The chain combines TRBV5-1 with TRBJ2-2; D might be TRBD2 (6 bases). The CDR3 has 15 residues. Per germline, CDR1 SGHRS and CDR2 YFSETQ.

The V and J genes are TRBV19 and TRBJ1-5, with TRBD1 matching 10 bases. Germline trimming cut 7 bases from V and 5 bases from J; bases unmatched to any gene: 8. This CDR3 region has 15 residues. CDR1 is LNHDA and CDR2 is SQIVND in the germline V gene (reference sequence). CDR3 loop: CASTTDRGCDQPQHF. CDR3 nucleotides: TGTGCCAGTACCACGGACAGGGGGTGCGATCAGCCCCAGCATTTT.

The sample holds many counts of this clonotype. V and J are TRBV9 and TRBJ2-5; 8 nucleotides match TRBD1. Germline values: CDR1 SGDLS, CDR2 YYNGEE. This CDR3 region has 14 residues. V lost 1 base, J lost 1 base, and 0 bases stayed unmatched. This CDR3 is CASSVTGGQETQYF. CDR3 bases: TGTGCCAGCAGCGTAACAGGGGGCCAAGAGACCCAGTACTTC.

This clonotype was observed once. The junction departs from the called germline gene at one end, perhaps through a read error. The genes are TRBV7-2 and TRBJ1-1; D is perhaps TRBD1 (6 bases). This CDR3 region has 16 residues. From germline, CDR1 is SGHTA and CDR2 FQGNSA. The CDR3 DNA is TGTGCCAGCAGCTTAGCGCGCACAGGGATGAACGCTGAAGCTTTCTTT. This codes for CASSLARTGMNAEAFF.